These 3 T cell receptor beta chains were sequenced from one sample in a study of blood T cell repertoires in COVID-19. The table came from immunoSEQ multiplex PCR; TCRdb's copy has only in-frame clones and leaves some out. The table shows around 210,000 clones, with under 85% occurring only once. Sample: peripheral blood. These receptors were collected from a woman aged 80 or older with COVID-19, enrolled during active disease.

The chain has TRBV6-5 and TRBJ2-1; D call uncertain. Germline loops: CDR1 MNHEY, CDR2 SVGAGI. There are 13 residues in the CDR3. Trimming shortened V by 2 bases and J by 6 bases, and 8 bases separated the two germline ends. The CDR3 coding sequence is TGTGCCAGCAGTTACGATCCGGTCAATGAGCAGTTCTTC. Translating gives CASSYDPVNEQFF.

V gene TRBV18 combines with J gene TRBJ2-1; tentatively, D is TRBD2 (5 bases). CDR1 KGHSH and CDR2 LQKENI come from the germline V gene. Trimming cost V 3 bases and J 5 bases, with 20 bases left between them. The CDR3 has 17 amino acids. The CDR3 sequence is CASSPLFSGRGHNEQFF. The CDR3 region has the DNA TGTGCCAGCTCACCCCTCTTTAGTGGGAGAGGACACAATGAGCAGTTCTTC.

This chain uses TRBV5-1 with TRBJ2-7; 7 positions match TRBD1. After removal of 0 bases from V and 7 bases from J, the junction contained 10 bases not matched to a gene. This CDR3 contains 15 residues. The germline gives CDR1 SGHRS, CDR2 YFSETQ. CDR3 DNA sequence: TGCGCCAGCAGCTTGGATTCGACAGGGCGGAAAGAGCAGTACTTC. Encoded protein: CASSLDSTGRKEQYF.